The rows below give T cell receptor beta chains drawn from one sample of a study of blood T cell repertoires in COVID-19. Profiling relied on immunoSEQ multiplex PCR, and the TCRdb table lists in-frame clones only, not all of them. Of some 240,000 clones in the sample, roughly 76% were seen once. Sequencing was carried out using peripheral blood. The receptors were sampled from a woman of 80 years or more with COVID-19, enrolled during active disease. The CDR3 runs from the conserved cysteine through the conserved F or W. A D gene is named only where the DNA matches it firmly. Rows may omit the clone size; those that give it use once, few, many or a size class.

TGTGCCAGCAGCCCAACAGCGGGGGGGCTGTTAAAAGAGACCCAGTACTTC CASSPTAGGLLKETQYF TRBD2 TRBJ2-5 . TRBV11-2
TGTGCCAGCTCACTCCGAGACACCGGGGGATATATGAACACTGAAGCTTTCTTT CASSLRDTGGYMNTEAFF . TRBJ1-1 . TRBV18
TGTGCCAGCAACCGACTCGGGACTAGCACCGAGCAGTACTTC CASNRLGTSTEQYF TRBD2 TRBJ2-7 . TRBV6-6
TGTGCCAGCAGCCCGACTAGCGGAGAGTGGCTGTTTTTT CASSPTSGEWLFF TRBD2 TRBJ2-2 . TRBV9
TGTGCCTGTTCGGGACAGTATAATTCACCCCTCCACTTT CACSGQYNSPLHF TRBD1 TRBJ1-6 few TRBV30
TGTGCCAGCAGTTTTGGAGGGATTAACTACACCTTC CASSFGGINYTF . TRBJ1-2 . TRBV28
TGTGCCAGCAGTACCCCCGGGGGACCGACCGAGCAGTACTTC CASSTPGGPTEQYF . TRBJ2-7 . TRBV6-5
TGTGCCAGCAGCGGAGACAGGTTCCCGGGGGATGAGCAGTTCTTC CASSGDRFPGDEQFF . TRBJ2-1 once TRBV7-8
TGCAGCGGGGGTATCAACTATGGCTACACCTTC CSGGINYGYTF . TRBJ1-2 . TRBV20-1
TGCGCCAGCAGCTTCGGGGATAATTCACCCCTCCACTTT CASSFGDNSPLHF . TRBJ1-6 once TRBV5-1
TGTGCCAGCAGCTCCGGTACAAGGGGTGAAAAACTGTTTTTT CASSSGTRGEKLFF . TRBJ1-4 once TRBV7-2
TGCGCCAGCAGCCAAGAAATGGGGGGAAGGAGCAATCAGCCCCAGCATTTT CASSQEMGGRSNQPQHF . TRBJ1-5 once TRBV4-1
TGTGCCAGCAGCCAAGGAAGGACAGGGGGAGATTCACCCCTCCACTTT CASSQGRTGGDSPLHF TRBD1 TRBJ1-6 . TRBV4-2
TGTGCCAGTAGTGACCGGGACAGGGGGAAGCAGCCCCAGCATTTT CASSDRDRGKQPQHF TRBD1 TRBJ1-5 once TRBV19
TGTGCCAGCAGTTTATGGGCCACTGAAGCTTTCTTT CASSLWATEAFF . TRBJ1-1 . TRBV28
TGTGCCAGCAGCCTGACTAGCGGGATTTACAATGAGCAGTTCTTC CASSLTSGIYNEQFF TRBD2 TRBJ2-1 . TRBV27
TGTGCCAGCAGTTACGGTGGACAGGCGAACTACGAGCAGTACTTC CASSYGGQANYEQYF TRBD1 TRBJ2-7 . TRBV6-5
TGTGCCAGCAGCTTGACTCAAGCTAACTATGGCTACACCTTC CASSLTQANYGYTF . TRBJ1-2 . TRBV5-6